These T cell receptor beta chains were read from a single sample in a study of cytomegalovirus exposure and HLA in healthy donors. Generated by immunoSEQ multiplex PCR, the TCRdb table keeps only in-frame clones and is missing some. The data contain 150,000 or so clones, approximately 73% of them singletons. Material for sequencing was PBMCs. Receptors were obtained from a man under 40 in good health and CMV-seropositive. The CDR3 runs from the conserved cysteine through the conserved F or W. D genes are given only for firm matches. Clone size is not always given. Where it is, it says once, few, many or a class for expanded clones.

d_call: NA; j_call: TRBJ2-3; v_call: TRBV9; clone_size: few; cdr3_nt: TGTGCCAGCAGCGTAGGTGCGAGAGGGGGTTCAGATACGCAGTATTTT; cdr3_aa: CASSVGARGGSDTQYF
d_call: NA; j_call: TRBJ2-7; v_call: TRBV28; clone_size: NA; cdr3_nt: TGTGCCAGCTGGGGCACCTACTACGAGCAGTACTTC; cdr3_aa: CASWGTYYEQYF
d_call: TRBD1; j_call: TRBJ1-1; v_call: TRBV6-1; clone_size: NA; cdr3_nt: TGTGCCAGCAGGACAGGGTCGTCTGAAGCTTTCTTT; cdr3_aa: CASRTGSSEAFF
d_call: NA; j_call: TRBJ2-7; v_call: TRBV20-1; clone_size: NA; cdr3_nt: TGCAGTGTCTGGAGGGATCACGAGCAGTACTTC; cdr3_aa: CSVWRDHEQYF
d_call: TRBD1; j_call: TRBJ2-1; v_call: TRBV18; clone_size: NA; cdr3_nt: TGTGCCAGCTCGGTCACCTCGGGACAGTTACAGTTCTTC; cdr3_aa: CASSVTSGQLQFF
d_call: NA; j_call: TRBJ1-4; v_call: TRBV2; clone_size: few; cdr3_nt: TGTGCCAGTAAACCGGGACTTGAAAAACTGTTTTTT; cdr3_aa: CASKPGLEKLFF
d_call: NA; j_call: TRBJ1-5; v_call: TRBV7-2; clone_size: NA; cdr3_nt: TGTGCCAGCAGCCGAGCGCAGGGTATGGCCAATCAGCCCCAGCATTTT; cdr3_aa: CASSRAQGMANQPQHF
d_call: NA; j_call: TRBJ2-5; v_call: TRBV27; clone_size: NA; cdr3_nt: TGTGCCAGCAGTTGGCGTTTAGCATCGGAGACCCAGTACTTC; cdr3_aa: CASSWRLASETQYF
d_call: TRBD2; j_call: TRBJ2-7; v_call: TRBV5-1; clone_size: NA; cdr3_nt: TGCGCCAGCAGCTCCCAAATAGCGGGGGTCTCCTACGAGCAGTACTTC; cdr3_aa: CASSSQIAGVSYEQYF
d_call: TRBD1; j_call: TRBJ1-5; v_call: TRBV6-6; clone_size: NA; cdr3_nt: TGTGCCAGCAGTACTCAGGGGGATCAGCCCCAGCATTTT; cdr3_aa: CASSTQGDQPQHF
d_call: TRBD2; j_call: TRBJ2-5; v_call: TRBV6-6; clone_size: NA; cdr3_nt: TGTGCCACTTGGACTAGCGGCCAAGGGACCCAGTACTTC; cdr3_aa: CATWTSGQGTQYF
d_call: TRBD1; j_call: TRBJ2-7; v_call: TRBV18; clone_size: NA; cdr3_nt: TGTGCCAGCTCACCACCCAGACAGGGGGCAGTCTACGAGCAGTACTTC; cdr3_aa: CASSPPRQGAVYEQYF
d_call: TRBD1; j_call: TRBJ1-1; v_call: TRBV11-3; clone_size: NA; cdr3_nt: TGTGCCAGCAGCTGGGGACAGGGGGCGCCGTGTGACACTGAAGCTTTCTTT; cdr3_aa: CASSWGQGAPCDTEAFF
d_call: NA; j_call: TRBJ2-7; v_call: TRBV28; clone_size: NA; cdr3_nt: TGTGCCAGCACCGGAGAAGGCAGGGGCGTCTACGAGCAGTACTTC; cdr3_aa: CASTGEGRGVYEQYF
d_call: NA; j_call: TRBJ1-4; v_call: TRBV14; clone_size: NA; cdr3_nt: TGTGCCAGCAGCCAAGAGGAGGCAACTAATGAAAAACTGTTTTTT; cdr3_aa: CASSQEEATNEKLFF
d_call: TRBD1; j_call: TRBJ2-7; v_call: TRBV30; clone_size: NA; cdr3_nt: TGTGCCTGGAGGGCCAGGGGGCGCGCCTACGAGCAGTACTTC; cdr3_aa: CAWRARGRAYEQYF
d_call: NA; j_call: TRBJ2-7; v_call: TRBV5-1; clone_size: NA; cdr3_nt: TGCGCCAGCAGCTTAAACGGGGGGCTGAGCGAGCAGTACTTC; cdr3_aa: CASSLNGGLSEQYF
d_call: NA; j_call: TRBJ2-7; v_call: TRBV5-1; clone_size: once; cdr3_nt: TGCGCCAGCAGCTTGGACAAATACGAGCAGTACTTC; cdr3_aa: CASSLDKYEQYF
d_call: TRBD2; j_call: TRBJ2-2; v_call: TRBV12-5; clone_size: few; cdr3_nt: TGTGCTAGTGCCATCCGGGAGGGCGGGGAGCTGTTTTTT; cdr3_aa: CASAIREGGELFF
d_call: NA; j_call: TRBJ1-4; v_call: TRBV19; clone_size: NA; cdr3_nt: TGTGCCAGTAGTTGGGCTATCCATAATGAAAAACTGTTTTTT; cdr3_aa: CASSWAIHNEKLFF
d_call: TRBD1; j_call: TRBJ2-7; v_call: TRBV19; clone_size: NA; cdr3_nt: TGTGCCAGTAGTTGGACAGGGGGCAACTACGAGCAGTACTTC; cdr3_aa: CASSWTGGNYEQYF
d_call: NA; j_call: TRBJ2-7; v_call: TRBV11-2; clone_size: few; cdr3_nt: TGTGCCAGCAGCTGGACAGCGAGCAGCTCCTACGAGCAGTACTTC; cdr3_aa: CASSWTASSSYEQYF
d_call: NA; j_call: TRBJ2-7; v_call: TRBV7-2; clone_size: few; cdr3_nt: TGTGCCAGCAGCGAACAGGGTTACGAGCAGTACTTC; cdr3_aa: CASSEQGYEQYF
d_call: NA; j_call: TRBJ2-3; v_call: TRBV7-6; clone_size: few; cdr3_nt: TGTGCCAGCAGCTTCGGCGGGGAGAGCACAGATACGCAGTATTTT; cdr3_aa: CASSFGGESTDTQYF
d_call: TRBD2; j_call: TRBJ2-7; v_call: TRBV4-1; clone_size: once; cdr3_nt: TGCGCCAGCAGCCCTCGGGTAGCGGGGGCCTACGAGCAGTACTTC; cdr3_aa: CASSPRVAGAYEQYF
d_call: NA; j_call: TRBJ1-6; v_call: TRBV6-1; clone_size: NA; cdr3_nt: TGTGCCAGCATGGGAGGTGAGGGTTCACCCCTCCACTTT; cdr3_aa: CASMGGEGSPLHF
d_call: TRBD1; j_call: TRBJ1-5; v_call: TRBV19; clone_size: once; cdr3_nt: TGTGCCAGTCAGGACAGGGTAGGAGATCAGCCCCAGCATTTT; cdr3_aa: CASQDRVGDQPQHF
d_call: TRBD1; j_call: TRBJ1-2; v_call: TRBV27; clone_size: NA; cdr3_nt: TGTGCCAGCACCCCCCGGACAGGGGGCTATGGCTACACCTTC; cdr3_aa: CASTPRTGGYGYTF
d_call: TRBD2; j_call: TRBJ2-4; v_call: TRBV6-6; clone_size: few; cdr3_nt: TGTGCCAGCAGTGGTAGCGGGTTAGCCAAAAACATTCAGTACTTC; cdr3_aa: CASSGSGLAKNIQYF
d_call: TRBD1; j_call: TRBJ2-7; v_call: TRBV11-2; clone_size: NA; cdr3_nt: TGTGCCAGCAGCGTTGGACAGGGGGCCCGGGAGCAGTACTTC; cdr3_aa: CASSVGQGAREQYF
d_call: NA; j_call: TRBJ2-7; v_call: TRBV7-2; clone_size: NA; cdr3_nt: TGTGCCAGCAGCCTAACAGGGTACGAGCAGTACTTC; cdr3_aa: CASSLTGYEQYF
d_call: NA; j_call: TRBJ2-3; v_call: TRBV5-1; clone_size: NA; cdr3_nt: TGCGCCAGCAGCGCAGCCGGGACAGATACGCAGTATTTT; cdr3_aa: CASSAAGTDTQYF
d_call: TRBD2; j_call: TRBJ2-7; v_call: TRBV7-8; clone_size: once; cdr3_nt: TGTGCCAGCAGCTTAGTGGGGCGGGAGATCGCGGGCGAGCAGTACTTC; cdr3_aa: CASSLVGREIAGEQYF
d_call: NA; j_call: TRBJ2-3; v_call: TRBV7-8; clone_size: NA; cdr3_nt: TGTGCCAGCAGCTTTTACACAGATACGCAGTATTTT; cdr3_aa: CASSFYTDTQYF
d_call: NA; j_call: TRBJ1-4; v_call: TRBV19; clone_size: NA; cdr3_nt: TGTGCCAGTAAAACGACCAGGGAAAAACTGTTTTTT; cdr3_aa: CASKTTREKLFF
d_call: NA; j_call: TRBJ2-7; v_call: TRBV10-1; clone_size: NA; cdr3_nt: TGCGCCAGCAGTGGGTCCACCTACGAGCAGTACTTC; cdr3_aa: CASSGSTYEQYF
d_call: TRBD1; j_call: TRBJ2-1; v_call: TRBV10-3; clone_size: NA; cdr3_nt: TGTGCCATCAGGAACCAGGGGGCTGACAATGAGCAGTTCTTC; cdr3_aa: CAIRNQGADNEQFF
d_call: TRBD2; j_call: TRBJ2-3; v_call: TRBV11-2; clone_size: NA; cdr3_nt: TGTGCCAGCAGCGTCGGACTAGCGGGAGGGGGGACAGATACGCAGTATTTT; cdr3_aa: CASSVGLAGGGTDTQYF
d_call: NA; j_call: TRBJ2-3; v_call: TRBV5-1; clone_size: NA; cdr3_nt: TGCGCCAGCAGCTTAGAAGGACAGCCAACAGATACGCAGTATTTT; cdr3_aa: CASSLEGQPTDTQYF
d_call: TRBD1; j_call: TRBJ2-1; v_call: TRBV9; clone_size: NA; cdr3_nt: TGTGCCAGCAGCGTCGGACAGGGGGGAAATGAGCAGTTCTTC; cdr3_aa: CASSVGQGGNEQFF
d_call: NA; j_call: TRBJ1-2; v_call: TRBV2; clone_size: NA; cdr3_nt: TGTGCCAGCACGGCAGGCCCTAACTATGGCTACACCTTC; cdr3_aa: CASTAGPNYGYTF
d_call: NA; j_call: TRBJ1-2; v_call: TRBV6-1; clone_size: NA; cdr3_nt: TGTGCCAGTGGGACAAACTATGGCTACACCTTC; cdr3_aa: CASGTNYGYTF
d_call: NA; j_call: TRBJ2-7; v_call: TRBV28; clone_size: NA; cdr3_nt: TGTGCCAGCAGCCCTGGCGGGGGCTTATCCTACGAGCAGTACTTC; cdr3_aa: CASSPGGGLSYEQYF
d_call: NA; j_call: TRBJ2-7; v_call: TRBV12-5; clone_size: once; cdr3_nt: TGTGCTAGTGGTTCTAATTCGTACCAGGGGGAGCAGTACTTC; cdr3_aa: CASGSNSYQGEQYF
d_call: TRBD1; j_call: TRBJ2-7; v_call: TRBV7-2; clone_size: NA; cdr3_nt: TGTGCCAGCAGCTTAGCAGGGGGCCTTGGGTTTTCTAGCTACGAGCAGTACTTC; cdr3_aa: CASSLAGGLGFSSYEQYF
d_call: NA; j_call: TRBJ2-3; v_call: TRBV4-1; clone_size: few; cdr3_nt: TGCGCCAGCAGCCCCCAAAGCACAGATACGCAGTATTTT; cdr3_aa: CASSPQSTDTQYF